A single sample gave rise to the 21 T cell receptor beta chains below, sequenced in a study of blood T cell repertoires in COVID-19. Produced via immunoSEQ multiplex PCR; TCRdb's table is partial and in-frame only. The repertoire has about 440,000 clones, 70% to 90% of them found once; the top ten carry about 12%. The sample was peripheral blood. These receptor sequences come from a woman aged 50 to 60 with COVID-19, enrolled during active disease.

V is TRBV30 and J is TRBJ1-5; TRBD1 aligns across 7 bases. CDR1 is GTSNPN, CDR2 SVGIG, per germline (reference sequence). CDR3 length equals 14 residues. The V gene end was trimmed by 2 bases and the J gene end by 6 bases; junction bases not matched to a gene: 7. The CDR3 protein is CAWSRRAGGQPQHF. The CDR3 coding sequence is TGTGCCTGGAGTAGGAGGGCAGGGGGTCAGCCCCAGCATTTT.

V and J are TRBV27 and TRBJ1-1; D might be TRBD1 (6 bases). V was trimmed by 2 bases and J by 1 base, leaving 14 bases between them. This CDR3 spans 16 amino acids. Germline V gene data show CDR1 as MNHEY and CDR2 as SMNVEV (reference sequence). The CDR3, as DNA: TGTGCCAGCAGTTTACGTTCGGGGACATCGAACACTGAAGCTTTCTTT. Translating gives CASSLRSGTSNTEAFF.

This chain uses TRBV19 with TRBJ1-1; D is perhaps TRBD1 (6 bases). From germline, CDR1 is LNHDA and CDR2 SQIVND (reference sequence). The V end was cut by 8 bases, the J end by 5 bases, with 18 bases between. The CDR3 has 14 amino acids. The chain's CDR3 is CASGFAGAGTEAFF. The DNA for the CDR3 is TGTGCCAGTGGGTTTGCAGGGGCCGGGACTGAAGCTTTCTTT.

In its sample, this clone was seen once. Different DNA sequences within this sample yield the same CDR3. The chain combines TRBV2 with TRBJ2-6; 7 nucleotides align to TRBD2. Germline CDR1 is SNHLY and CDR2 is FYNNEI. The CDR3 spans 16 residues. Germline trimming cut 0 bases from V and 2 bases from J; bases unmatched to any gene: 1. The DNA for the CDR3 is TGTGCCAGCAGTGAAGCGGGGGGGACTGGGGCCAACGTCCTGACTTTC. Translation: CASSEAGGTGANVLTF.

The chain links TRBV5-1 to TRBJ1-1; D gene unclear. CDR1 and CDR2 from the germline V gene are SGHRS and YFSETQ. Trimming removed 0 bases from V and 8 bases from J, with 8 bases in between. CDR3 size: 12 residues. This CDR3 is CASSLVSGEAFF. CDR3 nucleotides: TGCGCCAGCAGCTTGGTCTCCGGGGAAGCTTTCTTT.

The J gene is TRBJ2-1, the V gene TRBV20-1, with D unresolved. CDR3 length: 11 residues. Germline lookup yields CDR1 DFQATT and CDR2 SNEGSKA (reference sequence). V dropped 3 bases and J dropped 6 bases, with 6 bases sitting between them. CDR3 sequence reads: CSASPINEQFF. The CDR3 nucleotides are TGCAGTGCTAGTCCTATCAATGAGCAGTTCTTC.

This clone has more than one count but fewer than ten. This chain connects TRBV28 to TRBJ1-5, with 8 nucleotides matching TRBD1. This CDR3 has 15 residues. CDR1 and CDR2 from the germline V gene are MDHEN and SYDVKM. The trim removed 5 bases at V and 6 bases at J, leaving 9 bases unmatched. CDR3 residues: CASSITGGGLQPQHF. As DNA, the CDR3 is TGTGCCAGCAGTATTACAGGGGGAGGCCTTCAGCCCCAGCATTTT.

The chain uses TRBV7-9 and TRBJ1-1; 7 bases are shared with TRBD1. This CDR3 comprises 13 residues. Germline lookup yields CDR1 SEHNR and CDR2 FQNEAQ (reference sequence). After removal of 5 bases from V and 4 bases from J, the junction contained 4 bases not matched to a gene. The CDR3 DNA reads TGTGCCAGCAGCCAGGGGGGCGGCACTGAAGCTTTCTTT. Its protein is CASSQGGGTEAFF.

The chain links TRBV5-4 to TRBJ1-2, with 7 bases lining up with TRBD1. This CDR3 contains 14 residues. CDR1 and CDR2 from the germline V gene are SGHNT and YYREEE (reference sequence). V shed 6 bases and J 1 base; nucleotides not matched to a gene: 6. CDR3 bases: TGTGCCAGCACCCCCAGGGACAGTAACTATGGCTACACCTTC. Its protein product is CASTPRDSNYGYTF.

The table lists this clone with a count of one. V usage is TRBV30 and J usage is TRBJ2-5; 7 bases match TRBD1. Germline V gene data show CDR1 as GTSNPN and CDR2 as SVGIG (reference sequence). The CDR3 runs 15 residues. Losses at the gene ends were 1 base for V and 4 bases for J; bases not matched to a gene: 9. This CDR3 is CAWSAMTGWGETQYF. The CDR3 region has the DNA TGTGCCTGGAGTGCTATGACAGGGTGGGGAGAGACCCAGTACTTC.

The rearrangement joins TRBV5-4 to TRBJ2-2; the D is unclear. Germline V CDR1 and CDR2: SGHNT, YYREEE (reference sequence). The V and J ends lost 0 bases and 4 bases respectively, with 10 bases between them. The CDR3 spans 15 residues. CDR3 nucleotides: TGTGCCAGCAGCTTGGCCGTCGGTGGCACCGGGGAGCTGTTTTTT. Translating gives CASSLAVGGTGELFF.

CDR3 DNA: TGTGCCAGCAAGCGCTCCACTGGGGCCAACGTCCTGACTTTC. Amino acids: CASKRSTGANVLTF. The chain joins TRBV6-5 to TRBJ2-6; no clear D. Germline values: CDR1 MNHEY, CDR2 SVGAGI. This CDR3 contains 14 residues. With 7 bases removed from V and 2 bases from J, the gap between germline ends came to 9 bases.

V gene TRBV5-1 combines with J gene TRBJ1-4; possible D gene TRBD1, 6 bases. Per germline, CDR1 SGHRS and CDR2 YFSETQ. The CDR3 runs to 17 residues. V was trimmed by 3 bases and J by 4 bases, leaving 19 bases between them. CDR3 in amino acids: CASSSTGGRRGNEKLFF. The CDR3 bases are TGCGCCAGCAGCTCCACGGGGGGCAGGAGGGGTAATGAAAAACTGTTTTTT.

The chain is built from TRBV18 and TRBJ2-1, with 11 bases that match TRBD2. V lost 3 bases to trimming and J lost 3 bases; unmatched junction nucleotides: 13. Germline V lookup: CDR1 KGHSH, CDR2 LQKENI. CDR3 length: 19 amino acids. CDR3 sequence (DNA): TGTGCCAGCTCACCGATTGGCACTAGCGGGGGCGGACTCTACAATGAGCAGTTCTTC. This gives the protein CASSPIGTSGGGLYNEQFF.

In regard to this clone: Germline and junction disagree at one end, which may indicate a read error. The chain recombines TRBV27 with TRBJ1-1; the match to TRBD1 covers 7 bases. This CDR3 has 17 residues. Germline values: CDR1 MNHEY, CDR2 SMNVEV (reference sequence). The CDR3 nucleotides read TGTGCCAGCAGCTTATCTTACACAGGGGCGATGAACACTGAAGCTTTCTTT. Translated, it gives CASSLSYTGAMNTEAFF.

The chain recombines TRBV7-3 with TRBJ2-3; 12 nucleotides agree with TRBD2. Germline CDR1 SGHTA, CDR2 FQGTGA. The CDR3 loop spans 17 amino acids. The junction had 9 bases not matched to a gene; V was cut back by 2 bases and J by 6 bases. Here the CDR3 reads CASSLDASGGASDTQYF. The CDR3 nucleotides are TGTGCCAGCAGCTTAGACGCTAGCGGGGGGGCGTCGGATACGCAGTATTTT.

This chain uses TRBV5-1 with TRBJ1-1, with TRBD1 identical over 9 bases. This CDR3 contains 15 residues. Trimming cost V 4 bases and J 5 bases; bases outside gene matches: 9. Germline V gene data show CDR1 as SGHRS and CDR2 as YFSETQ. This CDR3 is CASSPQGAQATEAFF. The CDR3 DNA follows: TGCGCCAGCAGCCCACAGGGGGCTCAGGCTACTGAAGCTTTCTTT.

This chain uses TRBV18 with TRBJ2-7; D unclear. Trimming pared 3 bases from V and 1 base from J, leaving 16 bases between. Germline-derived CDR1 and CDR2 are KGHSH and LQKENI. The length of the CDR3 is 16 residues. The CDR3 DNA is TGTGCCAGCTCACCGTCGAACAGTCGAACTTCCTACGAGCAGTACTTC. This encodes CASSPSNSRTSYEQYF.

The V and J genes are TRBV29-1 and TRBJ2-2; 9 bases are shared with TRBD1. V gave up 5 bases and J gave up 5 bases; unmatched junction bases: 6. This CDR3 has 14 residues. Germline CDR1 SQVTM, CDR2 ANQGSEA. CDR3 amino acids: CSVHGQGTTGELFF. The CDR3, as DNA: TGCAGCGTTCACGGACAGGGGACGACCGGGGAGCTGTTTTTT.

With regard to this clone: Other DNA sequences in the same sample also yield this CDR3. The J gene is TRBJ1-5, the V gene TRBV19; D not resolved. Between the trimmed V and J ends, which lost 3 bases and 5 bases, there was a span of 5 bases. The germline CDR1 and CDR2 sequences are LNHDA and SQIVND (reference sequence). CDR3 length: 12 residues. The CDR3 here is CASSIGDQPQHF. The CDR3 DNA follows: TGTGCCAGTAGTATCGGGGATCAGCCCCAGCATTTT.

V and J are TRBV3-1 (or the pseudogene TRBV3-2) and TRBJ1-2; no clear D gene. The CDR3 sequence is 15 residues long. The germline V gene has CDR1 LGHDT and CDR2 YNNKEL (reference sequence). Between the trimmed V and J ends, which lost 0 bases and 2 bases, there was a span of 10 bases. CDR3 coding DNA: TGTGCCAGCAGCCAAGAAGGCGGAGGGAACTATGGCTACACCTTC. This translates into CASSQEGGGNYGYTF.